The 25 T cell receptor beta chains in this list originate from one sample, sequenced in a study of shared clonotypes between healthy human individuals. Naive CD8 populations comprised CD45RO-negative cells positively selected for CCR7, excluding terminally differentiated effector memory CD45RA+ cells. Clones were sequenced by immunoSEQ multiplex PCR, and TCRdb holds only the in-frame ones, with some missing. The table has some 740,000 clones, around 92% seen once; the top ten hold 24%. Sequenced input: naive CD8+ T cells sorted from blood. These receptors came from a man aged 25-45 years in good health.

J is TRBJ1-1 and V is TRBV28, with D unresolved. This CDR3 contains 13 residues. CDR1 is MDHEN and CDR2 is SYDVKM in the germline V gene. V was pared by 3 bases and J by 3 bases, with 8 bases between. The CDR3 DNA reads TGTGCCAGCAGTTTCCCGGGTCACACTGAAGCTTTCTTT. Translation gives CASSFPGHTEAFF. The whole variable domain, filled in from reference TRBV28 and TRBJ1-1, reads DVKVTQSSRYLVKRTGEKVFLECVQDMDHENMFWYRQDPGLGLRLIYFSYDVKMKEKGDIPEGYSVSREKKERFSLILESASTNQTSMYLCASSFPGHTEAFFGQGTRLTVV.

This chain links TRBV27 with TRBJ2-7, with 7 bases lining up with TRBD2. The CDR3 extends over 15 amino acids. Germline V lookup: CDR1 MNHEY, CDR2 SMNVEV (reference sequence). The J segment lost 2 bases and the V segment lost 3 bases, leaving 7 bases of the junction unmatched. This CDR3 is CASSFYPSGAYEQYF. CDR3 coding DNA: TGTGCCAGCAGTTTTTACCCTAGCGGCGCCTACGAGCAGTACTTC.

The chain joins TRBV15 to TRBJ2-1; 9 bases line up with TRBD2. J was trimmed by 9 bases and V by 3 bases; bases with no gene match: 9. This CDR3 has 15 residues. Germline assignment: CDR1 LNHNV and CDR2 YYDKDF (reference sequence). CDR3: CATSSSGSKVGEQFF. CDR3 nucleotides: TGTGCCACCAGCAGTAGCGGGAGTAAGGTCGGTGAGCAGTTCTTC.

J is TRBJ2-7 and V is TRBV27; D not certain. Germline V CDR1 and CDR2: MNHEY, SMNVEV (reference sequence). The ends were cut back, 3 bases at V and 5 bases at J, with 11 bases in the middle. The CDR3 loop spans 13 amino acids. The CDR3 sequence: CASSLPPYDEQYF. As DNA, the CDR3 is TGTGCCAGCAGTTTGCCCCCGTACGACGAGCAGTACTTC.

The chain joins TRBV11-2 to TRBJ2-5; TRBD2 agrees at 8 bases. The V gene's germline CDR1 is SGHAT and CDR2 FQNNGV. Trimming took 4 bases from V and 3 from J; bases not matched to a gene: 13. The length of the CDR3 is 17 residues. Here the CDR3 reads CASSYTGAGGIKETQYF. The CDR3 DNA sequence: TGTGCCAGCAGCTACACGGGTGCGGGAGGAATCAAAGAGACCCAGTACTTC.

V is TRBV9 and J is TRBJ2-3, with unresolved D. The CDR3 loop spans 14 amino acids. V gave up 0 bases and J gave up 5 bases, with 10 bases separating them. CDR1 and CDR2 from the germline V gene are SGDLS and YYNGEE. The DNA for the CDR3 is TGTGCCAGCAGCGTAGATCGGATGCAAGATACGCAGTATTTT. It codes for CASSVDRMQDTQYF.

The CDR3 DNA is TGCGCCAGCAGCCAAGACAGCGACACCGGGGAGCTGTTTTTT. Its protein product is CASSQDSDTGELFF. The rearrangement joins TRBV4-3 to TRBJ2-2; no clear D gene. CDR1 is LGHNA, CDR2 YSLEER, per germline. The CDR3 length is 14 residues. Deletions cut 0 bases from V and 3 bases from J, with 5 bases between.

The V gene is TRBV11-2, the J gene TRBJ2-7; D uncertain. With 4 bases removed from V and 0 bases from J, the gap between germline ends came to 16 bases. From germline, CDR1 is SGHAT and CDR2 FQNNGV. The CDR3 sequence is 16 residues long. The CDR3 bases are TGTGCCAGCAGCTCCCGGACGCAGAAACTCTCCTACGAGCAGTACTTC. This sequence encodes CASSSRTQKLSYEQYF.

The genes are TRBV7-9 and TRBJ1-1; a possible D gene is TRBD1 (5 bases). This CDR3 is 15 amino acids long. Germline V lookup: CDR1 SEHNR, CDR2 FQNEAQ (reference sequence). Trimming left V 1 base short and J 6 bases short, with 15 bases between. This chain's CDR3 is CASSLVRTWGSEAFF. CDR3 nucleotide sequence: TGTGCCAGCAGCTTAGTCAGAACCTGGGGGTCTGAAGCTTTCTTT.

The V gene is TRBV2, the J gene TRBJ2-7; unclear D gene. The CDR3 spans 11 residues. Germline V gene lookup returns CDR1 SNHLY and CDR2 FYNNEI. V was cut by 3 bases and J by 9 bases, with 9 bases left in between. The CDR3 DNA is TGTGCCAGCAGTGATAGGTTGGGGCAGTACTTC. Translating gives CASSDRLGQYF.

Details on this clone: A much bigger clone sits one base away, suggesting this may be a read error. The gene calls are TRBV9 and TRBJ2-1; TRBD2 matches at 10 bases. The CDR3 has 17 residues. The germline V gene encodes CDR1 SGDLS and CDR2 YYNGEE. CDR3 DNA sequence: TGTACCAGCACTGGACAGGCTGGACTAGCGGACTACAATGAGCAGTTCTTC. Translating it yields CTSTGQAGLADYNEQFF.

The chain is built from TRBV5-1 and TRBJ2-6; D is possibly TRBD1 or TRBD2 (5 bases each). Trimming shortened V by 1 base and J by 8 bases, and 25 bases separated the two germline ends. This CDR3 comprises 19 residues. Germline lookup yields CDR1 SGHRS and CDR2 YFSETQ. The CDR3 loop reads CASSLKEDTPFPDSNVLTF. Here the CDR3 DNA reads TGCGCCAGCAGCTTGAAGGAGGACACCCCTTTCCCGGATTCCAACGTCCTGACTTTC.

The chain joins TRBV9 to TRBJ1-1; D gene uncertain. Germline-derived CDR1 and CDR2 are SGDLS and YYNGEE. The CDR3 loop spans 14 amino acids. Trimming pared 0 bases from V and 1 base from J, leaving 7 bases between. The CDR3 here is CASSVGAANTEAFF. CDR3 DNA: TGTGCCAGCAGCGTAGGGGCAGCGAACACTGAAGCTTTCTTT.

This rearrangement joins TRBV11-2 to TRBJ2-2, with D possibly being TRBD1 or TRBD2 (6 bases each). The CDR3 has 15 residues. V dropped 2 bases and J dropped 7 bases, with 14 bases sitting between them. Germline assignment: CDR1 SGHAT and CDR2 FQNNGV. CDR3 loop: CASSLSPGAGGELFF. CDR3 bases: TGTGCCAGCAGCTTATCACCGGGGGCGGGCGGGGAGCTGTTTTTT. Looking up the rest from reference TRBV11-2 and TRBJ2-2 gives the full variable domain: EAGVAQSPRYKIIEKRQSVAFWCNPISGHATLYWYQQILGQGPKLLIQFQNNGVVDDSQLPKDRFSAERLKGVDSTLKIQPAKLEDSAVYLCASSLSPGAGGELFFGEGSRLTVL.

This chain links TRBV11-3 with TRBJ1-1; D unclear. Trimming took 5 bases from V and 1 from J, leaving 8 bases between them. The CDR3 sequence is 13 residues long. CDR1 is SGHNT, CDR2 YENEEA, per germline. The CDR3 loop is CASSGSGNTEAFF. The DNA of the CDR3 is TGTGCCAGCAGCGGGTCAGGGAACACTGAAGCTTTCTTT. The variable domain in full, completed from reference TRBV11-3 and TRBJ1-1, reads EAGVVQSPRYKIIEKKQPVAFWCNPISGHNTLYWYLQNLGQGPELLIRYENEEAVDDSQLPKDRFSAERLKGVDSTLKIQPAELGDSAVYLCASSGSGNTEAFFGQGTRLTVV.

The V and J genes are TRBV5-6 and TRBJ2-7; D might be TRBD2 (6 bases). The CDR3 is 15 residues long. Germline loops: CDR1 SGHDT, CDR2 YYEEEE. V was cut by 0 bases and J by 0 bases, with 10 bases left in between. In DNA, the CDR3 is TGTGCCAGCAGCTTGGTGGGGGGATACTCCTACGAGCAGTACTTC. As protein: CASSLVGGYSYEQYF.

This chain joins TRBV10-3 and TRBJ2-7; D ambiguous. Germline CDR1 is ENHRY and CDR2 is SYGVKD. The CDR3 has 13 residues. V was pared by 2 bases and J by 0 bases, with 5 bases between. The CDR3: CAISEVSSYEQYF. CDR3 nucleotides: TGTGCCATCAGTGAGGTCAGCTCCTACGAGCAGTACTTC.

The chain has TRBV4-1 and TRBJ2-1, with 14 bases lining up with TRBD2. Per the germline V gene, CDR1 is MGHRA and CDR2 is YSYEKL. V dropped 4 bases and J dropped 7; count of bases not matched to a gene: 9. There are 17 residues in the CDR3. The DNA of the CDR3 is TGCGCCAGCAGCCCCGTTCGGACTAGCGGGAGGAATAATGAGCAGTTCTTC. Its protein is CASSPVRTSGRNNEQFF.

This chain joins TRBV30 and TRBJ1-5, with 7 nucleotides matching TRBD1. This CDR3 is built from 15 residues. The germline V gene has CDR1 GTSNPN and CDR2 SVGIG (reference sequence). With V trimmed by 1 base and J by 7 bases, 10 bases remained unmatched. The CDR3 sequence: CAWSESPGGQQPQHF. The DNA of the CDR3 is TGTGCCTGGAGTGAGAGTCCAGGGGGTCAGCAGCCCCAGCATTTT.

CDR3 in DNA: TGTGCCAGCGAAAAGAGCTCCTACAATGAGCAGTTCTTC. Translated: CASEKSSYNEQFF. The chain couples TRBV5-6 to TRBJ2-1; D is unclear. CDR1 is SGHDT and CDR2 is YYEEEE in the germline V gene. Trimming removed 7 bases at V and 0 bases at J, with 8 bases between. This CDR3 contains 13 residues.

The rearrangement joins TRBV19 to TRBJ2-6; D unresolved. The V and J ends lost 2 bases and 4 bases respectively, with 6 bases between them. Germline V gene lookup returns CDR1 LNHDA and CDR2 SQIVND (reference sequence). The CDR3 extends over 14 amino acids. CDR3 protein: CASSISAGANVLTF. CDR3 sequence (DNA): TGTGCCAGTAGTATAAGTGCCGGGGCCAACGTCCTGACTTTC.

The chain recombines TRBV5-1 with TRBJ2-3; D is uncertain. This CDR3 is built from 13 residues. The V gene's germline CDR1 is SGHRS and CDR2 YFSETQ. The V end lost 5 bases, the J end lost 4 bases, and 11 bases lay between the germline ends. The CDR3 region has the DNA TGCGCCAGCAGTCCGCCTAACTCAGATACGCAGTATTTT. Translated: CASSPPNSDTQYF.

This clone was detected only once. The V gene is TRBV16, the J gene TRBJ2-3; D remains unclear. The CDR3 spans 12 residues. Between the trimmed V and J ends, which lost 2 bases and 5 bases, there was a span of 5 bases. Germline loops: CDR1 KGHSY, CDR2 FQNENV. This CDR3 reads CASSQLRDTQYF. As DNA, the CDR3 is TGTGCCAGCAGCCAACTGAGAGATACGCAGTATTTT.

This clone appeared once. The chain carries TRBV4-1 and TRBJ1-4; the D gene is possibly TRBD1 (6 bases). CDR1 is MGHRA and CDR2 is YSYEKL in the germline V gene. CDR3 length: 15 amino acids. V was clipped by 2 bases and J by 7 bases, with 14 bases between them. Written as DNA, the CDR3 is TGCGCCAGCAGCCAAACTCAGGGGAATAGTGAAAAACTGTTTTTT. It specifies CASSQTQGNSEKLFF.

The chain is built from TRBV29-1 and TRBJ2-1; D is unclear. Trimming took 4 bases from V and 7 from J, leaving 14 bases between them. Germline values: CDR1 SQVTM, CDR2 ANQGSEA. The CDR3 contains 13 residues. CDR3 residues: CSVVGSEGNEQFF. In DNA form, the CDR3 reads TGCAGCGTTGTAGGGTCAGAAGGGAATGAGCAGTTCTTC.